These 10 T cell receptor beta chains came from one sample sequenced in a study of tumor-infiltrating lymphocytes in primary liver carcinoma. For each extraction, RNA and DNA were obtained together from around 20-30 mg of unsorted bulk tissue. A constant-region primer primed TCR beta cDNA synthesis from about 0.45 ug of total RNA. Investigators got TCR beta libraries out of three nested multiplex PCR rounds, done with slightly modified ARM-PCR. For around 11 cycles apiece, the opening two PCR rounds ran with TRBV1-TRBV30 forward primers and a C-beta reverse primer. One entry per CDR3 protein results from TCRdb running MiXCR on the multiplex PCR reads. Of 35,000 to 40,000 distinct CDR3 sequences in the sample, around 75% are singletons; the top ten hold approximately 37%. Sequenced sample: tumor-adjacent normal liver tissue. The source is a man in his forties or fifties with primary liver carcinoma and hepatitis B virus infection.

Concerning this clonotype: One junction end does not reproduce the germline sequence, and a read error may be involved. The V and J genes are TRBV6-1 and TRBJ2-5; D is possibly TRBD1 (6 bases). This CDR3 spans 16 amino acids. Looked up from germline, CDR1 is MNHNS and CDR2 is SASEGT. DNA of the CDR3: TGTGCTAGCAGTGAAGCACTTGGACAGCTACAAGAGGCCCAGTACTTC. Translated, it gives CASSEALGQLQEAQYF.

The chain combines TRBV7-9 with TRBJ1-2; a weak D match, TRBD1 (5 bases). Germline CDR1 is SEHNR and CDR2 is FQNEAQ (reference sequence). V lost 8 bases and J 8 bases, leaving 21 bases between the germline ends. There are 14 residues in the CDR3. The CDR3 region has the DNA TGTGCCAGCGGCACATTTGGGGGAGACCTGGGCTACACCTTC. Residues: CASGTFGGDLGYTF.

This chain joins TRBV29-1 and TRBJ2-1; 11 bases are a match to TRBD2. The CDR3 runs to 14 residues. Germline lookup yields CDR1 SQVTM and CDR2 ANQGSEA. Losses at the gene ends were 8 bases for V and 5 bases for J; bases not matched to a gene: 8. The CDR3 sequence: CSRGTSGANNEQFF. The CDR3 coding sequence is TGCAGCAGGGGGACTAGCGGAGCCAACAATGAGCAGTTCTTC.

A remark on this clonotype: One end of the junction does not line up with germline, which may come from a read error. The chain recombines TRBV29-1 with TRBJ1-1; 8 bases map to TRBD1. The germline gives CDR1 SQVTM, CDR2 ANQGSEA. CDR3 size: 14 residues. CDR3 sequence (DNA): TGCAGTGTTGAGACAGGGGTGGGGAAAACTGAAGCTTTCTTT. Its translation: CSVETGVGKTEAFF.

This clonotype was picked up one time. Mismatch with germline at one junction end may stem from a read error. The chain combines TRBV29-1 with TRBJ2-5; 11 positions agree with TRBD1. There are 15 residues in the CDR3. Germline values: CDR1 SQVTM, CDR2 ANQGSEA. The CDR3 region is CSVEADRGRADTQYF. The CDR3 DNA follows: TGTAGCGTTGAAGCGGACAGGGGGCGGGCAGATACCCAGTACTTC. Based on the CDR3 plus reference TRBV29-1 and TRBJ2-5, the full variable domain is SAVISQKPSRDICQRGTSLTIQCQVDSQVTMMFWYRQQPGQSLTLIATANQGSEATYESGFVIDKFPISRPNLTFSTLTVSNMSPEDSSIYLCSVEADRGRADTQYFGPGTRLLVL.

With regard to this clonotype: One end of the junction does not line up with germline, which may come from a read error. The chain joins TRBV6-5 to TRBJ2-1, with D possibly being TRBD2 (5 bases). The germline V gene has CDR1 MNHEY and CDR2 SVGAGI. The CDR3 loop spans 15 amino acids. CDR3 sequence reads: CAISYNQEAYNELFF. CDR3 DNA: TGTGCCATTAGTTACAACCAGGAGGCTTACAATGAGCTGTTCTTC.

Notes on this clonotype: The germline gene is not matched at one end of the junction; a read error may be the cause. J is TRBJ2-2 and V is TRBV5-4; D call uncertain. Germline lookup yields CDR1 SGHNT and CDR2 YYREEE (reference sequence). This CDR3 contains 13 residues. The CDR3 DNA reads TGTACCAGCAGCTTGGCGGACACCGGGGAGCTGTTTTTT. This codes for CTSSLADTGELFF.

Comment on this clonotype: One end of the junction does not line up with germline, which may come from a read error. V usage is TRBV11-2 and J usage is TRBJ2-7; D possibly corresponds to TRBD1 (6 bases). Germline values: CDR1 SGHAT, CDR2 FQNNGV. The CDR3 extends over 19 amino acids. The CDR3 DNA reads TGTGCCATCAGCTTCGACAGGCCCCGACGTTCTTCGTATGGTTACGTGCAGTACTTC. It translates to CAISFDRPRRSSYGYVQYF.

On this clonotype itself: One end of the junction is discordant with germline, which a read error may explain. The J gene is TRBJ2-1, the V gene TRBV11-3; D remains unclear. Per germline, CDR1 SGHNT and CDR2 YENEEA. This CDR3 spans 12 amino acids. Here the CDR3 reads CASILNANYQFF. The CDR3, as DNA: TGTGCCAGCATCTTAAATGCCAATTATCAGTTCTTC.

This clonotype was counted many times. The rearrangement uses TRBV7-9 and TRBJ2-3; 15 bases align to TRBD2. CDR3 size: 18 residues. With 2 bases clipped from V and 3 bases from J, the junction kept 6 bases outside the gene matches. CDR1 is SEHNR, CDR2 FQNEAQ, per germline (reference sequence). CDR3 nucleotide sequence: TGTGCCAGCAGCTTAATCCCAGGGACTAGCGGGAGGACAGATACGCAGTATTTT. Its protein is CASSLIPGTSGRTDTQYF.